A selection of T cell receptor beta chains follows, all from one sample in a study of blood T cell repertoires in COVID-19. The assay was immunoSEQ multiplex PCR, and TCRdb's table has in-frame clones only and misses some. The table includes more than 15,000 clones, around 90% detected once. Sequencing was done on a sample of peripheral blood. The source is a human donor in a cohort sampled during active COVID-19. The CDR3 runs from the conserved cysteine through the conserved F or W. The D gene is left open where the match is weak. Clone size is shown for a subset of rows, as once, few, many or a class of expanded clone.

-,TRBJ2-2,-,TRBV19,TGTGCCAGTAGTTCCTGGACACCGAACACCGGGGAGCTGTTTTTT,CASSSWTPNTGELFF
-,TRBJ2-7,-,TRBV2,TGTGCCAGCAGTCTGACTTACGAGCAGTACTTC,CASSLTYEQYF
-,TRBJ2-7,TRBD2,TRBV4-3,TGCGCCAGCAGCCCACATACAGCGGGGTTAGTCTACGAGCAGTACTTC,CASSPHTAGLVYEQYF
-,TRBJ2-1,TRBD2,TRBV29-1,TGCAGCGTTGATGCGGGGGGCCGTAAGAATGAGCAGTTCTTC,CSVDAGGRKNEQFF
few,TRBJ1-5,-,TRBV27,TGTGCCAGCAGTTATTCCTACCAGGGACAGCCCCAGCATTTT,CASSYSYQGQPQHF
-,TRBJ1-1,-,TRBV19,TGTGCCAGTAGTAAAACCGGGAACACTGAAGCTTTCTTT,CASSKTGNTEAFF
-,TRBJ2-2,TRBD2,TRBV18,TGTGCCAGCTCCCCTCGGCGGGAGCTATTAAACACCGGGGAGCTGTTTTTT,CASSPRRELLNTGELFF
-,TRBJ1-6,-,TRBV2,TGTGCCAGCAGTTCACAGAGCTCCTATAATTCACCCCTCCACTTT,CASSSQSSYNSPLHF
-,TRBJ2-5,-,TRBV28,TGTGCCAGCAGTCCTACCCGGGACGTATCGCGGGGGACCCAGTACTTC,CASSPTRDVSRGTQYF
-,TRBJ2-3,-,TRBV6-5,TGTGCCAGCAGTAGTCCCGGAGAAGGCGCAGTATTT,CASSSPGEGAVF
-,TRBJ2-2,-,TRBV7-3,TGTGCCAGCAGCTTAGAGAAGCGCCGGACCGGGGAGCTGTTTTTT,CASSLEKRRTGELFF
once,TRBJ2-3,TRBD2,TRBV7-2,TGTGCCAGCAGCTTACCCGGGACTAGCGGCACAGATACGCAGTATTTT,CASSLPGTSGTDTQYF
-,TRBJ1-3,-,TRBV7-6,TGTGCCAGCAGCGTGGCGGGCCCTGGAAACACCATATATTTT,CASSVAGPGNTIYF
-,TRBJ2-3,TRBD2,TRBV5-4,TGTGCCAGCAGCTTGAAACTTACTAGCGGGAGACCAGATACGCAGTATTTT,CASSLKLTSGRPDTQYF
-,TRBJ2-5,-,TRBV18,TGTGCCAGCTCACCACCCCAGGGAAAGGAGACCCAGTACTTC,CASSPPQGKETQYF
-,TRBJ2-7,TRBD1,TRBV5-3,TGTGCCAGAAGCCCCTCCCAAAGGCAGGGGGCGAAGGAGCAGTACTTC,CARSPSQRQGAKEQYF
-,TRBJ2-1,TRBD2,TRBV5-1,TGCGCCAGCAGCTTGGCTGTAGGCGGGGGTACCTACAATGAGCAGTTCTTC,CASSLAVGGGTYNEQFF
-,TRBJ2-1,TRBD2,TRBV5-8,TGTGCCAGCAGCATTTTAGCGGGAGCGAGTTACAATGAGCAGTTCTTC,CASSILAGASYNEQFF
-,TRBJ1-4,-,TRBV1,TGCACCAGCAGCCAATCCGACAGGGAAGTAGAAAAACTGTTTTTT,CTSSQSDREVEKLFF
-,TRBJ1-5,-,TRBV7-2,TGTGCCAGCAGCCTTCGGGGTCCGTATAGCAATCAGCCCCAGCATTTT,CASSLRGPYSNQPQHF
-,TRBJ2-1,-,TRBV7-8,TGTGCCAGCAGCTTAGACAGACAGAGCAATGAGCAGTTCTTC,CASSLDRQSNEQFF
-,TRBJ2-3,TRBD1,TRBV6-6,TGTGCCAGCACCTCGACAGGGAGCACAGATACGCAGTATTTT,CASTSTGSTDTQYF
-,TRBJ1-1,TRBD1,TRBV7-9,TGTGCCAGCAGCTTAGGGGGGACAGGGATGCACACTGAAGCTTTCTTT,CASSLGGTGMHTEAFF
-,TRBJ1-5,-,TRBV4-1,TGCGCCAGCAGCCAAGATCAGCAGGGCAGTAGGCCCCAGCATTTT,CASSQDQQGSRPQHF
-,TRBJ2-3,-,TRBV9,TGTGCCAGCAGCGTAGCCGAGCGGTCCACAGATACGCAGTATTTT,CASSVAERSTDTQYF
-,TRBJ2-5,-,TRBV5-1,TGCGCCAGCAGCCTCACGGGGAACATGAAAGAGACCCAGTACTTC,CASSLTGNMKETQYF
-,TRBJ2-3,-,TRBV3-1/TRBV3-2,TGTGCCAGCAGCCAAAGGGGACACAGCACAGATACGCAGTATTTT,CASSQRGHSTDTQYF
-,TRBJ1-4,TRBD1,TRBV24-1,TGTGCCACCAGTGAAGCCGGGACAGGGGCGCACAATGAAAAACTGTTTTTT,CATSEAGTGAHNEKLFF
few,TRBJ1-5,-,TRBV11-2,TGTGCCAGCAGCTTAAGGCCTCACGGGGAAAATCAGCCCCAGCATTTT,CASSLRPHGENQPQHF